These 26 T cell receptor beta chains share one sample of origin, sequenced in a study of cytomegalovirus exposure and HLA in healthy donors. The PCR was carried out with 60 Vbeta primers and 13 Jbeta primers. Libraries were prepared by immunoSEQ multiplex PCR; TCRdb keeps only in-frame clonotypes and omits some of them. The sample yields roughly 110,000 clones, around three quarters seen once. Sequenced: PBMCs. Source of these receptors: a boy aged 5-17 years in good health and CMV-seronegative.

The V call is TRBV28, the J call TRBJ2-7; D is possibly TRBD2 (7 bases). V dropped 6 bases and J dropped 4 bases, with 25 bases sitting between them. The CDR3 runs 17 residues. The V gene's germline CDR1 is MDHEN and CDR2 SYDVKM. The CDR3 coding sequence is TGTGCCAGCAGGCCCGGGGGGCGGATCGAGAGTGGTTACGAGCAGTACTTC. Protein: CASRPGGRIESGYEQYF. Drawing the rest from reference TRBV28 and TRBJ2-7, the complete variable domain is DVKVTQSSRYLVKRTGEKVFLECVQDMDHENMFWYRQDPGLGLRLIYFSYDVKMKEKGDIPEGYSVSREKKERFSLILESASTNQTSMYLCASRPGGRIESGYEQYFGPGTRLTVT.

This rearrangement joins TRBV5-1 to TRBJ2-5; a possible D gene is TRBD1 (6 bases). Germline CDR1 is SGHRS and CDR2 is YFSETQ. The CDR3 extends over 15 amino acids. Trimming shortened V by 1 base and J by 5 bases, and 15 bases separated the two germline ends. CDR3 nucleotide sequence: TGCGCCAGCAGCTTGCCCACAGGGTTGGGGGAGACCCAGTACTTC. Its translation is CASSLPTGLGETQYF. Full variable domain (outside the CDR3, taken from reference TRBV5-1 and TRBJ2-5): KAGVTQTPRYLIKTRGQQVTLSCSPISGHRSVSWYQQTPGQGLQFLFEYFSETQRNKGNFPGRFSGRQFSNSRSEMNVSTLELGDSALYLCASSLPTGLGETQYFGPGTRLLVL.

The chain links TRBV5-4 to TRBJ2-7; TRBD2 matches 8 bases. The CDR3 loop spans 15 amino acids. The V gene end was trimmed by 4 bases and the J gene end by 3 bases; junction bases not matched to a gene: 9. In germline, CDR1 is SGHNT, CDR2 YYREEE (reference sequence). DNA of the CDR3: TGTGCCAGCAGCCCCGGGGGGGTGAGATTCTACGAGCAGTACTTC. Residues: CASSPGGVRFYEQYF.

The gene calls are TRBV29-1 and TRBJ2-2, with 10 bases matching TRBD2. The CDR3 totals 15 residues. The V gene end was trimmed by 6 bases and the J gene end by 2 bases; junction bases not matched to a gene: 6. Germline values: CDR1 SQVTM, CDR2 ANQGSEA. The CDR3 reads CSVVSGGRNTGELFF. CDR3 DNA sequence: TGCAGCGTCGTTAGCGGGGGGCGTAACACCGGGGAGCTGTTTTTT.

This chain joins TRBV7-9 and TRBJ1-1; TRBD1 agrees at 8 bases. CDR3 length: 15 residues. The junction had 9 bases not matched to a gene; V was cut back by 5 bases and J by 4 bases. The germline V gene has CDR1 SEHNR and CDR2 FQNEAQ (reference sequence). The CDR3 here is CASSLRTGSGTEAFF. CDR3 nucleotide sequence: TGTGCCAGCAGCCTACGGACAGGGTCGGGCACTGAAGCTTTCTTT.

The chain uses TRBV2 and TRBJ2-3; the D gene is possibly TRBD2 (5 bases). V gave up 6 bases and J gave up 2 bases, with 6 bases separating them. Germline V gene lookup returns CDR1 SNHLY and CDR2 FYNNEI. CDR3 length: 12 residues. The CDR3 here is CASRGDTDTQYF. DNA of the CDR3: TGTGCCAGCAGGGGAGACACAGATACGCAGTATTTT.

The V gene is TRBV2, the J gene TRBJ1-6; perhaps TRBD1 as D (5 bases). This CDR3 is 14 amino acids long. Germline values: CDR1 SNHLY, CDR2 FYNNEI. The ends were cut back, 3 bases at V and 8 bases at J, with 11 bases in the middle. CDR3 in amino acids: CASSEGQGYSPLHF. The CDR3 DNA is TGTGCCAGCAGTGAGGGTCAGGGATATTCACCCCTCCACTTT.

The chain is built from TRBV5-6 and TRBJ2-5, with TRBD2 matching 16 bases. The CDR3 length is 16 residues. Germline V gene sequence: CDR1 SGHDT, CDR2 YYEEEE. V lost 6 bases, J lost 5 bases, and 7 bases stayed unmatched. For the CDR3, the DNA is TGTGCCAGCACCACGTCGGGACTAGCGGGAGGGGAGACCCAGTACTTC. This translates into CASTTSGLAGGETQYF. Full variable domain (rest looked up from reference TRBV5-6 and TRBJ2-5): DAGVTQSPTHLIKTRGQQVTLRCSPKSGHDTVSWYQQALGQGPQFIFQYYEEEERQRGNFPDRFSGHQFPNYSSELNVNALLLGDSALYLCASTTSGLAGGETQYFGPGTRLLVL.

This clone was seen a single time. This sequence joins TRBV5-1 and TRBJ2-7; D perhaps matches TRBD2 (6 bases). CDR3 size: 14 residues. Germline values: CDR1 SGHRS, CDR2 YFSETQ. The V and J ends lost 0 bases and 4 bases respectively, with 11 bases between them. The CDR3 loop reads CASSLAPGGYEQYF. DNA of the CDR3: TGCGCCAGCAGCTTGGCCCCCGGAGGGTACGAGCAGTACTTC.

This clone appeared a few times. The chain combines TRBV7-9 with TRBJ1-5, with 10 bases matching TRBD1. The CDR3 contains 14 residues. Trimming took 5 bases from V and 6 from J; bases not matched to a gene: 4. Germline V gene data show CDR1 as SEHNR and CDR2 as FQNEAQ (reference sequence). CDR3 region: CASSPRDRGQPQHF. The DNA of the CDR3 is TGTGCCAGCAGCCCCAGGGACAGGGGTCAGCCCCAGCATTTT. The complete variable domain, with remaining parts taken from reference TRBV7-9 and TRBJ1-5, reads DTGVSQNPRHKITKRGQNVTFRCDPISEHNRLYWYRQTLGQGPEFLTYFQNEAQLEKSRLLSDRFSAERPKGSFSTLEIQRTEQGDSAMYLCASSPRDRGQPQHFGDGTRLSIL.

The table lists this clone with a few counts. The chain has TRBV10-3 and TRBJ2-7; 9 nucleotides match TRBD1. The CDR3 loop spans 15 amino acids. Per germline, CDR1 ENHRY and CDR2 SYGVKD. Germline trimming cut 6 bases from V and 0 bases from J; bases unmatched to any gene: 6. In DNA, the CDR3 is TGTGCCATCAGGCCCGGGACAGGGATCTCCTACGAGCAGTACTTC. Its translation: CAIRPGTGISYEQYF.

V usage is TRBV5-4 and J usage is TRBJ2-2; a possible D gene is TRBD1 (6 bases). The germline V gene encodes CDR1 SGHNT and CDR2 YYREEE (reference sequence). Trimming stripped 1 base from V and 1 base from J, with 11 bases between. The CDR3 is 16 residues long. CDR3 region: CASSLLAQGNTGELFF. In DNA form, the CDR3 reads TGTGCCAGCAGCTTGCTCGCACAGGGGAACACCGGGGAGCTGTTTTTT.

The rearrangement links TRBV7-8 to TRBJ1-4, with a weak D call TRBD1 (6 bases). The ends were cut back, 5 bases at V and 6 bases at J, with 16 bases in the middle. The CDR3 totals 15 residues. Germline V gene data show CDR1 as SGHVS and CDR2 as FQNEAQ. CDR3 protein: CASSGSRGLHEKLFF. For the CDR3, the DNA is TGTGCCAGCAGCGGGAGCAGGGGTCTTCATGAAAAACTGTTTTTT.

The J gene is TRBJ2-7, the V gene TRBV5-4, with a weak D call TRBD1 (5 bases). V was shortened by 3 bases and J by 2 bases, with 9 bases between the two germline ends. Germline CDR1 reads SGHNT; CDR2 reads YYREEE (reference sequence). The CDR3 sequence is 13 residues long. CDR3 DNA sequence: TGTGCCAGCAGCTCCCCGACAGCCTACGAGCAGTACTTC. It codes for CASSSPTAYEQYF.

The chain links TRBV12-5 to TRBJ2-6, with TRBD2 matching over 9 bases. Trimming removed 0 bases from V and 6 bases from J; junction bases left unmatched: 12. Germline V gene sequence: CDR1 LGHNT, CDR2 FRNRAP. The CDR3 sequence is 19 residues long. The CDR3 is CASGLVLGGRVFEANVLTF. The CDR3 DNA sequence: TGTGCTAGTGGTTTGGTATTAGGCGGGAGGGTTTTTGAGGCCAACGTCCTGACTTTC.

This sequence joins TRBV5-1 and TRBJ2-7, with D perhaps TRBD1 (6 bases). V was trimmed by 0 bases and J by 0 bases, leaving 10 bases between them. Germline CDR1 and CDR2: SGHRS and YFSETQ. The CDR3 loop spans 15 amino acids. This CDR3 reads CASSLERGSSYEQYF. In DNA, the CDR3 is TGCGCCAGCAGCTTGGAAAGGGGGAGCTCCTACGAGCAGTACTTC.

The chain has TRBV14 and TRBJ2-1, with 13 nucleotides matching TRBD2. The CDR3 is 17 residues long. Germline V CDR1 and CDR2: SGHDN, FVKESK. The V gene end was trimmed by 2 bases and the J gene end by 10 bases; junction bases not matched to a gene: 11. CDR3 DNA: TGTGCCAGCAGCCAACGGTTCGGACTAGCGGGAGTTATAGAGCAGTTCTTC. Amino acid sequence: CASSQRFGLAGVIEQFF.

The V and J genes are TRBV7-2 and TRBJ1-2, with 9 bases matching TRBD1. V dropped 4 bases and J dropped 4; count of bases not matched to a gene: 10. The CDR3 totals 16 residues. The germline V gene encodes CDR1 SGHTA and CDR2 FQGNSA. The CDR3 region is CASSSDVNRGLYGYTF. The CDR3 DNA reads as TGTGCCAGCAGCTCAGACGTCAACAGGGGGCTCTATGGCTACACCTTC.

The chain is built from TRBV2 and TRBJ2-2, with TRBD1 matching over 10 bases. The V gene end was trimmed by 7 bases and the J gene end by 7 bases; junction bases not matched to a gene: 3. This CDR3 has 13 residues. CDR1 and CDR2 from the germline V gene are SNHLY and FYNNEI. In DNA form, the CDR3 reads TGTGCCAGCACGGGACAGGGGCTCGGGGAGCTGTTTTTT. This encodes CASTGQGLGELFF.

This chain links TRBV28 with TRBJ1-4; unclear D gene. V was pared by 1 base and J by 5 bases, with 8 bases between. The CDR3 has 14 residues. Germline V gene sequence: CDR1 MDHEN, CDR2 SYDVKM. CDR3 in amino acids: CASSLYSENEKLFF. The CDR3 region has the DNA TGTGCCAGCAGTTTATATTCTGAGAATGAAAAACTGTTTTTT.

The J gene is TRBJ2-7, the V gene TRBV28; D call uncertain. Trimming shortened V by 3 bases and J by 2 bases, and 11 bases separated the two germline ends. Germline V CDR1 and CDR2: MDHEN, SYDVKM. This CDR3 comprises 14 residues. The CDR3 DNA reads as TGTGCCAGCAGTTTGTGGGCAGAACCCTACGAGCAGTACTTC. This codes for CASSLWAEPYEQYF.

The chain has TRBV28 and TRBJ1-5, with D tentatively TRBD1 (5 bases). V was shortened by 6 bases and J by 5 bases, with 17 bases between the two germline ends. The CDR3 runs 15 residues. Germline CDR1 reads MDHEN; CDR2 reads SYDVKM. Written as DNA, the CDR3 is TGTGCCAGCAGGCCGACAGAAACTACGGATCAGCCCCAGCATTTT. This translates into CASRPTETTDQPQHF.

The chain carries TRBV27 and TRBJ2-2; D is uncertain. Trimming pared 3 bases from V and 3 bases from J, leaving 5 bases between. This CDR3 is built from 13 residues. Germline values: CDR1 MNHEY, CDR2 SMNVEV (reference sequence). The CDR3 DNA reads TGTGCCAGCAGTTTCTCTTACACCGGGGAGCTGTTTTTT. This encodes CASSFSYTGELFF.

This chain joins TRBV6-5 and TRBJ2-1; TRBD2 agrees at 8 bases. In germline, CDR1 is MNHEY, CDR2 SVGAGI. Trimming removed 6 bases from V and 4 bases from J; junction bases left unmatched: 8. The CDR3 length is 15 residues. CDR3 nucleotides: TGTGCCAGCAGCCCCAGCGGGGGCATTTACAATGAGCAGTTCTTC. Its translation: CASSPSGGIYNEQFF.

This chain's CDR3 is CASSYILQPQHF. In nucleotides, the CDR3 is TGTGCCAGCAGTTACATTCTTCAGCCCCAGCATTTT. The chain combines TRBV6-6 with TRBJ1-5; D unclear. Germline V lookup: CDR1 MNHNY, CDR2 SVGAGI (reference sequence). Trimming pared 2 bases from V and 6 bases from J, leaving 5 bases between. This CDR3 is built from 12 residues.

This clone was seen only a few times. The chain links TRBV4-1 to TRBJ1-1; D gene ambiguous. Germline CDR1 is MGHRA and CDR2 is YSYEKL. The CDR3 is 13 residues long. Trimming removed 3 bases from V and 3 bases from J, with 8 bases in between. For the CDR3, the DNA is TGCGCCAGCAGCCAGCCAGTCTACACTGAAGCTTTCTTT. Residues: CASSQPVYTEAFF.